The rows below give T cell receptor beta chains drawn from one sample of a study of blood T cell repertoires in COVID-19. Libraries were prepared by immunoSEQ multiplex PCR; TCRdb keeps only in-frame clonotypes and omits some of them. The sample holds 150,000 or so clones, 85% to 95% seen once. Sequencing input: peripheral blood. The receptors come from a woman aged 55-70 years with COVID-19, enrolled during active disease. Each CDR3 is given with its conserved first and last residue. The D gene is left open where the match is weak. Some rows have no size entry. The others give once, few or many, or a class for an expanded clone.

clone_size	d_call	v_call	j_call	cdr3_nt	cdr3_aa
once	NA	TRBV18	TRBJ2-1	TGTGCCAGCTCACCACCGACGAGGCAGCGGAATGAGCAGTTCTTC	CASSPPTRQRNEQFF
NA	TRBD1	TRBV11-2	TRBJ1-1	TGTGCCAGCAGCATCGGGACAGCCTTCACTATGAACACTGAAGCTTTCTTT	CASSIGTAFTMNTEAFF
NA	NA	TRBV27	TRBJ1-1	TGTGCCAGCAGTATCGAACGAGCTGCCACTGAAGCTTTCTTT	CASSIERAATEAFF
NA	NA	TRBV4-2	TRBJ1-4	TGTGCCAGCAGCCAAGCCACAGCTTCTAATGAAAAACTGTTTTTT	CASSQATASNEKLFF
NA	TRBD1	TRBV5-1	TRBJ2-2	TGCGCCAGCAGCTCGAGAACCGGGACAGGAAACACCGGGGAGCTGTTTTTT	CASSSRTGTGNTGELFF
NA	TRBD1	TRBV19	TRBJ2-1	TGTGCCAGTGGGGACAGCTCATTTGACGCCTACAATGAGCAGTTCTTC	CASGDSSFDAYNEQFF
NA	TRBD2	TRBV4-3	TRBJ2-2	TGCGCCAGCAGCCAGGCGGGGGGGCCACCCGGGGAGCTGTTTTTT	CASSQAGGPPGELFF
NA	NA	TRBV7-9	TRBJ1-6	TGTGCCAGCAGCCCACGGGGGTCGGGCGGTTCACCCCTCCACTTT	CASSPRGSGGSPLHF
NA	NA	TRBV4-1	TRBJ2-7	TGCGCCAGCAGCCTAAACAGGGCCTCCTACGAGCAGTACTTC	CASSLNRASYEQYF
once	NA	TRBV18	TRBJ1-2	TGTGCCAGCTCACCGGAGGGGACCAACTATGGCTACACCTTC	CASSPEGTNYGYTF
NA	NA	TRBV7-9	TRBJ2-2	TGTGCCAGGACTCTAGCGAACACCGGGGAGCTGTTTTTT	CARTLANTGELFF
once	NA	TRBV7-2	TRBJ1-3	TGTGCCAGCAGCTTAGCGCTGACTTTCTCTGGAAACACCATATATTTT	CASSLALTFSGNTIYF
NA	TRBD1	TRBV7-6	TRBJ2-7	TGTGCCAGCAGCCACTCAAGACAGGGGGTCTATACCGAGCAGTACTTC	CASSHSRQGVYTEQYF
NA	TRBD1	TRBV9	TRBJ1-1	TGTGCCAGCAGCGTAGATAGGGCAGGGGGATTGAACACTGAAGCTTTCTTT	CASSVDRAGGLNTEAFF
few	NA	TRBV7-9	TRBJ1-4	TGTGCCAGCAGCTTCAGGTCCGGTTGGGAAAAACTGTTTTTT	CASSFRSGWEKLFF
NA	TRBD1	TRBV19	TRBJ1-2	TGTGCCAGTAGTCCCCCCGACAGGGCAGGAGGCTACACCTTC	CASSPPDRAGGYTF
NA	TRBD1	TRBV18	TRBJ1-4	TGTGCCAGCTCACCACAATTTCTCACAGGGGGTGAAAAACTGTTTTTT	CASSPQFLTGGEKLFF
NA	NA	TRBV7-9	TRBJ1-2	TGTGCCAGCAGCTTAGGTGGAACAGAGTCTTCCTATGGCTACACCTTC	CASSLGGTESSYGYTF
NA	NA	TRBV27	TRBJ1-1	TGTGCCAGCATCCCCGCCGGGCGGGGCACTGAAGCTTTCTTT	CASIPAGRGTEAFF
NA	NA	TRBV2	TRBJ1-6	TGTGCCAGCAGTCTCGGGAGCTCCTATAATTCACCCCTCCACTTT	CASSLGSSYNSPLHF
NA	NA	TRBV6-5	TRBJ2-7	TGTGCCAGCAGTCTTGACAGGCGCTCCTACGAGCAGTACTTC	CASSLDRRSYEQYF
once	NA	TRBV6-5	TRBJ1-5	TGTGCCAGCAGTAGGACTGTTAGCAATCAGCCCCAGCATTTT	CASSRTVSNQPQHF
NA	TRBD1	TRBV7-9	TRBJ1-6	TGTGCCAGCAGCTCCAACAGGGGATCCTATAATTCACCCCTCCACTTT	CASSSNRGSYNSPLHF
NA	NA	TRBV6-2/TRBV6-3	TRBJ1-2	TGTGCCAGCAGTTACTCGGTCGGGACTGTTAGGGGCTACACCTTC	CASSYSVGTVRGYTF
NA	NA	TRBV7-9	TRBJ1-1	TGTGCCAGCAGCTTATTAGGACAGAAGAACACTGAAGCTTTCTTT	CASSLLGQKNTEAFF
NA	NA	TRBV7-9	TRBJ2-7	TGTGCCAGCAGCCGAGGGTCCTGGTACGAGCAGTACTTC	CASSRGSWYEQYF
NA	TRBD1	TRBV5-1	TRBJ1-2	TGCGCCAGCAGCCCGAGTGGACAGGCGGACACCTTC	CASSPSGQADTF
NA	NA	TRBV6-6	TRBJ1-5	TGTGCCAGCAGTCCCCTTAGCAATCAGCCCCAGCATTTT	CASSPLSNQPQHF